There are a few counts of the clone carrying this T cell receptor (beta chain). Its antigen remains unknown. Compared with germline, one end of the junction differs, possibly owing to a read error. The data stem from a study of T cells in Graves' hyperthyroidism and ophthalmopathy. General observations from the study: From stable hyperthyroidism, ophthalmopathy was separated by a 13 V-J model.

Researchers took RNA transcripts and amplified the TCR beta CDR3 regions from them. The TCR CDR3 first-round RT-PCR relied on the HTBI primer set. MiXCR was run by TCRdb on the multiplex PCR reads, yielding one entry per CDR3 protein. Among about 180,000 distinct CDR3 sequences listed, approximately 15% were seen once. The CDR3 runs to 14 residues. The germline V gene has CDR1 SGHTA and CDR2 FQGNSA. Patients counted as stable if ophthalmopathy did not develop within 18 months. Patients were aged 18 to 65, had disease duration under 2 months, and had newly diagnosed hyperthyroidism. Exclusion criteria comprised uncontrolled infection, other autoimmune disease, pregnancy or lactation.

The source is a woman aged 45 to 65 with Graves' hyperthyroidism. Sequenced sample: blood. The chain has TRBV7-2 and TRBJ2-1; D is undetermined. CDR3 region: CASSLGRSYDEQFF. The CDR3 DNA sequence: TGTGCCAGCAGCTTAGGACGATCCTACGATGAGCAGTTCTTC.